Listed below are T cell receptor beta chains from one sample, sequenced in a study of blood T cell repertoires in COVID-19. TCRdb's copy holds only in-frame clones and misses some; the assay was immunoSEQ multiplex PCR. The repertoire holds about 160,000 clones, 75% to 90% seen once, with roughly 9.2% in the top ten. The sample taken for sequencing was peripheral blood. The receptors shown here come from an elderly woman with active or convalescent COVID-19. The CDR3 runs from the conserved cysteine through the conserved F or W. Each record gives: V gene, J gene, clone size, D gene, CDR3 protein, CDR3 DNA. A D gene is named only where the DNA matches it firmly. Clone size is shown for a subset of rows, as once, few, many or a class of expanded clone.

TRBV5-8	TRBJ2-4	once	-	CASSLARRAGSFIQYF	TGTGCCAGCAGCTTAGCCCGGAGAGCTGGGTCATTCATTCAGTACTTC
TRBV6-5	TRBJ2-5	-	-	CASSPPGVVQETQYF	TGTGCCAGCAGCCCCCCCGGGGTCGTCCAAGAGACCCAGTACTTC
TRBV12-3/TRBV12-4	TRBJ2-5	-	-	CASSFQAALTQYF	TGTGCCAGCAGTTTTCAGGCCGCGTTGACCCAGTACTTC
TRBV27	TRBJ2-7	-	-	CANLLGGSLCEQYF	TGTGCCAATCTTCTCGGAGGAAGTCTCTGCGAGCAGTACTTC
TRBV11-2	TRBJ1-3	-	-	CASSLWGGSGNTIYF	TGTGCCAGCAGCTTATGGGGGGGTAGTGGAAACACCATATATTTT
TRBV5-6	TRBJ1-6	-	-	CASSLGRSYNSPLHF	TGTGCCAGCAGCTTGGGGCGGAGCTATAATTCACCCCTCCACTTT
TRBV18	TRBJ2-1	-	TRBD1	CASSPRTGADNEQFF	TGTGCCAGCTCACCACGGACAGGGGCGGACAATGAGCAGTTCTTC
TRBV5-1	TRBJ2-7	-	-	CASSLVAGMYEQYF	TGCGCCAGCAGCTTGGTTGCAGGGATGTACGAGCAGTACTTC
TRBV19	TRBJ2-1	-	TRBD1	CASSPSQGAPNEQFF	TGTGCCAGTAGTCCATCACAGGGGGCGCCCAATGAGCAGTTCTTC
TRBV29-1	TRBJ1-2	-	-	CSVVQSYGYTF	TGCAGCGTTGTACAGTCCTATGGCTACACCTTC
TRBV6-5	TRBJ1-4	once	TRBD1	CASSRGTGESRKLFF	TGTGCCAGCAGCCGGGGGACAGGGGAGTCTAGAAAACTGTTTTTT
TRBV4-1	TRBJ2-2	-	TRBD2	CASSQDSGLAANTGELFF	TGCGCCAGCAGCCAAGATAGTGGCCTAGCGGCGAACACCGGGGAGCTGTTTTTT
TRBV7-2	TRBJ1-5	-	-	CASSYSPGGGSDNQPQHF	TGTGCCAGCAGCTACTCCCCGGGAGGAGGGAGTGACAATCAGCCCCAGCATTTT
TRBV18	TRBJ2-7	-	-	CASSTSLSTYEQYF	TGTGCCAGCTCAACTTCCCTTTCCACCTACGAGCAGTACTTC
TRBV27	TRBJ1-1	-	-	CASSLEKGVNTEAFF	TGTGCCAGCAGTTTAGAAAAGGGGGTGAACACTGAAGCTTTCTTT
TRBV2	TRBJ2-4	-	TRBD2	CASSPTSGGAKNIQYF	TGTGCCAGCAGCCCAACTAGCGGAGGGGCCAAAAACATTCAGTACTTC
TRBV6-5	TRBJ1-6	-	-	CASSYGRQAPNSPLHF	TGTGCCAGCAGTTACGGACGACAGGCGCCTAATTCACCCCTCCACTTT
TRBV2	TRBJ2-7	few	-	CASSLDRGASYEQYF	TGTGCCAGCAGTTTGGATCGGGGGGCGTCCTACGAGCAGTACTTC
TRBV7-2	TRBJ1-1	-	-	CASSFPPRGGTEAFF	TGTGCCAGCAGCTTCCCCCCCAGGGGCGGCACTGAAGCTTTCTTT
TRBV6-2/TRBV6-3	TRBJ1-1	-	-	CASSYLLLNTEAFF	TGTGCCAGCAGTTACCTCCTCTTGAACACTGAAGCTTTCTTT
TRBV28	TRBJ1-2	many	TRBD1	CASRRGGADYGYTF	TGTGCCAGCAGGAGAGGGGGCGCGGACTATGGCTACACCTTC
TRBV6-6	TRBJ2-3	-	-	CASSFLGHSTDTQYF	TGTGCCAGCAGTTTCTTGGGACATAGCACAGATACGCAGTATTTT
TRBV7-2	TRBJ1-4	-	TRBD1	CASSLGTGLTREKLFF	TGTGCCAGCAGCTTAGGGACAGGTCTCACTCGGGAAAAACTGTTTTTT
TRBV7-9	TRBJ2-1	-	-	CASSPDSSSYNEQFF	TGTGCCAGCAGCCCGGACAGTAGCTCCTACAATGAGCAGTTCTTC
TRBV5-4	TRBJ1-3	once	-	CASSGASSGNTIYF	TGTGCCAGCAGCGGAGCAAGCTCTGGAAACACCATATATTTT
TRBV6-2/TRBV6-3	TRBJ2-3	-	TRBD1	CASSYPTRTGGADTQYF	TGTGCCAGCAGTTACCCGACTCGGACAGGGGGGGCAGATACGCAGTATTTT
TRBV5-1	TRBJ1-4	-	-	CASSLAPAGAGEKLFF	TGCGCCAGCAGCTTGGCCCCTGCAGGGGCTGGAGAAAAACTGTTTTTT
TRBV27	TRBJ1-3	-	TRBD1	CASRPGQGNTIYF	TGTGCCAGCAGACCGGGACAGGGAAACACCATATATTTT
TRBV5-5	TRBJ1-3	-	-	CASSLEPLGAIYF	TGTGCCAGCAGCTTGGAACCGCTAGGCGCCATATATTTT
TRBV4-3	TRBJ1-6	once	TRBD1	CASSQGPTGGLINSPLHF	TGCGCCAGCAGCCAGGGCCCGACAGGGGGCCTTATTAATTCACCCCTCCACTTT
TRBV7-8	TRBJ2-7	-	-	CASTLVGKGEQYF	TGTGCCAGCACCTTAGTCGGGAAGGGCGAGCAGTACTTC
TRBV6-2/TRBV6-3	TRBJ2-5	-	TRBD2	CASSYRLAGGLQETQYF	TGTGCCAGCAGTTACCGGCTAGCGGGGGGCCTCCAAGAGACCCAGTACTTC
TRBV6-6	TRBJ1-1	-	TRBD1	CASSAGTGSKTEAFF	TGTGCCAGCAGTGCCGGGACAGGGAGTAAGACTGAAGCTTTCTTT
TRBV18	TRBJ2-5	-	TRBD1	CASSPSRAATGVGGGPLETQYF	TGTGCCAGCTCACCGTCTCGGGCGGCGACAGGGGTCGGTGGGGGGCCGTTAGAGACCCAGTACTTC
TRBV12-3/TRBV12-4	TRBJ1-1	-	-	CASSLSGGTEAFF	TGTGCCAGCAGTTTATCGGGGGGCACTGAAGCTTTCTTT
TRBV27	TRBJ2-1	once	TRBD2	CASSLSGLAGGLSSYNEQFF	TGTGCCAGCAGTTTATCAGGACTAGCGGGGGGCCTGAGCTCCTACAATGAGCAGTTCTTC
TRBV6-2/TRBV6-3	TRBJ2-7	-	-	CASSTGTNLYEQYF	TGTGCCAGCAGTACCGGGACAAATTTATACGAGCAGTACTTC
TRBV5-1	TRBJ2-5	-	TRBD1	CASTTSGQGLKTQYF	TGCGCCAGCACCACTTCCGGACAGGGGTTGAAGACCCAGTACTTC
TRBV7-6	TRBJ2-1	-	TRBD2	CASSLASGGTNEQFF	TGTGCCAGCAGCTTAGCTAGCGGGGGAACCAATGAGCAGTTCTTC
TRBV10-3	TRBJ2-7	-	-	CAISARQQAYEQYF	TGTGCCATCAGTGCGCGGCAACAGGCCTACGAGCAGTACTTC
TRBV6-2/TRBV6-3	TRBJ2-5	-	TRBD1	CASSSGQQQETQYF	TGTGCCAGCAGTTCGGGACAGCAACAAGAGACCCAGTACTTC
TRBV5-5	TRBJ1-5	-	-	CASSLVVGGNQPQHF	TGTGCCAGCAGCTTGGTAGTAGGGGGAAATCAGCCCCAGCATTTT